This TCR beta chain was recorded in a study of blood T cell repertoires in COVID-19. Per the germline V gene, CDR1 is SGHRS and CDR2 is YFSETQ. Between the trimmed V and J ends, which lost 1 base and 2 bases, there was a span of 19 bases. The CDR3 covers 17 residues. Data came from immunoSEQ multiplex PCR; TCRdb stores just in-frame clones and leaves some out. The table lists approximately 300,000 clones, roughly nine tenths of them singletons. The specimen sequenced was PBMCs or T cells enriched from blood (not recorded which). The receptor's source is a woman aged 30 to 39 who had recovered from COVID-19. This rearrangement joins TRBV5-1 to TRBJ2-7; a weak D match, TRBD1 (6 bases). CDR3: CASSLRPGIGQTYEQYF. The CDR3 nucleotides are TGCGCCAGCAGCTTGAGGCCCGGGATAGGACAGACCTACGAGCAGTACTTC.